The 29 T cell receptor beta chains presented below share a single source sample, sequenced in a study of control samples from healthy donors and cancer patients. Sequenced by immunoSEQ multiplex PCR; TCRdb stores in-frame clones only, minus some. The sample holds tens of thousands of clones; around 87% are singletons and the top ten take about 12%. Sequenced: PBMCs. The receptors come from a woman aged 55-75 years with lung cancer.

V gene TRBV6-2 or TRBV6-3 combines with J gene TRBJ2-1; no firm D call. There are 15 residues in the CDR3. The ends were cut back, 4 bases at V and 1 base at J, with 11 bases in the middle. Germline V gives CDR1 MNHEY, CDR2 SVGEGT. The CDR3 coding sequence is TGTGCCAGCAGTTTAGACCCGTCTTCCTACAATGAGCAGTTCTTC. It yields the protein CASSLDPSSYNEQFF.

This chain links TRBV6-5 with TRBJ2-7, with D maybe TRBD1 (5 bases). V gave up 7 bases and J gave up 3 bases, with 19 bases separating them. Germline V gene data show CDR1 as MNHEY and CDR2 as SVGAGI. This CDR3 spans 15 amino acids. The CDR3 is CASTHGVGDFYEQYF. DNA for the CDR3: TGTGCCAGCACCCATGGGGTAGGGGATTTCTACGAGCAGTACTTC.

This chain uses TRBV5-1 with TRBJ2-2, with 7 bases matching TRBD1. The CDR3 consists of 15 residues. Germline CDR1 is SGHRS and CDR2 is YFSETQ. Losses at the gene ends were 7 bases for V and 2 bases for J; bases not matched to a gene: 8. The CDR3 DNA reads TGCGCCAGCGGCCGGGACAGCTTAAACACCGGGGAGCTGTTTTTT. Encoded protein: CASGRDSLNTGELFF.

The CDR3 region has the DNA TGCGCCAGCAGCCAAGGGGACATTTCCGAGACCCAGTACTTC. This translates into CASSQGDISETQYF. The gene calls are TRBV4-1 and TRBJ2-5; weak D call: TRBD1 (6 bases). Trimming left V 1 base short and J 5 bases short, with 11 bases between. The CDR3 consists of 14 residues. Germline V gene data show CDR1 as MGHRA and CDR2 as YSYEKL.

This sequence joins TRBV6-5 and TRBJ1-3, with D hard to call. V was shortened by 0 bases and J by 0 bases, with 9 bases between the two germline ends. The CDR3 extends over 16 amino acids. Germline V gene lookup returns CDR1 MNHEY and CDR2 SVGAGI. The CDR3, as DNA: TGTGCCAGCAGTTACTCCCGACCGAACTCTGGAAACACCATATATTTT. Residues: CASSYSRPNSGNTIYF.

The chain employs TRBV19 and TRBJ2-1; 7 bases are shared with TRBD2. Looked up from germline, CDR1 is LNHDA and CDR2 is SQIVND (reference sequence). Trimming cost V 5 bases and J 4 bases; bases outside gene matches: 8. The CDR3 is 15 amino acids. The CDR3 region is CASSVTGRPYNEQFF. The CDR3 coding sequence is TGTGCCAGTAGTGTCACCGGGAGGCCTTACAATGAGCAGTTCTTC.

This chain links TRBV11-3 with TRBJ2-3; 7 bases map to TRBD2. With V trimmed by 5 bases and J by 10 bases, 6 bases remained unmatched. CDR1 is SGHNT and CDR2 is YENEEA in the germline V gene. The CDR3 loop spans 12 amino acids. The CDR3 nucleotides read TGTGCCAGCAGCCCCGGGGGGTGGGCGCAGTATTTT. Encoded protein: CASSPGGWAQYF.

V gene TRBV5-1 combines with J gene TRBJ2-1; TRBD1 matches at 8 bases. Looked up from germline, CDR1 is SGHRS and CDR2 is YFSETQ. The CDR3 is 15 amino acids. V dropped 1 base and J dropped 9; count of bases not matched to a gene: 9. CDR3 sequence reads: CASSLFGTGGIEQFF. The DNA for the CDR3 is TGCGCCAGCAGCTTGTTCGGGACAGGCGGTATTGAGCAGTTCTTC.

The J gene is TRBJ1-5, the V gene TRBV2; tentatively, D is TRBD1 (6 bases). Germline lookup yields CDR1 SNHLY and CDR2 FYNNEI. The CDR3 has 13 amino acids. The ends were cut back, 8 bases at V and 1 base at J, with 9 bases in the middle. The CDR3 DNA is TGTGCCAGCGGAGGACAGAGCAATCAGCCCCAGCATTTT. This sequence encodes CASGGQSNQPQHF.

V usage is TRBV7-2 and J usage is TRBJ1-4; no firm D call. V was shortened by 2 bases and J by 2 bases, with 6 bases between the two germline ends. The CDR3 has 14 amino acids. Germline CDR1 SGHTA, CDR2 FQGNSA. The DNA of the CDR3 is TGTGCCAGCAGCTTAACAGCCACTAATGAAAAACTGTTTTTT. Protein: CASSLTATNEKLFF.

The V gene is TRBV3-1 (or the pseudogene TRBV3-2), the J gene TRBJ1-2; D remains ambiguous. Germline values: CDR1 LGHDT, CDR2 YNNKEL (reference sequence). This CDR3 contains 11 residues. Trimming removed 4 bases from V and 4 bases from J, with 4 bases in between. CDR3 in DNA: TGTGCCAGCAGCCGAGCCTATGGCTACACCTTC. Its protein is CASSRAYGYTF.

J is TRBJ1-1 and V is TRBV18; tentative D call: TRBD1 (5 bases). With 6 bases removed from V and 2 bases from J, the gap between germline ends came to 10 bases. The germline V gene has CDR1 KGHSH and CDR2 LQKENI. CDR3 size: 13 residues. CDR3 amino acids: CASSRDVNTEAFF. The CDR3 DNA is TGTGCCAGCTCCCGGGACGTTAACACTGAAGCTTTCTTT.

The rearrangement links TRBV5-5 to TRBJ1-4; D call uncertain. Trimming pared 3 bases from V and 8 bases from J, leaving 20 bases between. Germline loops: CDR1 SGHKS, CDR2 YYEKEE (reference sequence). The CDR3 has 16 amino acids. CDR3 bases: TGTGCCAGCAGCTCGATCAGTGGTTTGGGGAGGGAAAAACTGTTTTTT. Protein sequence: CASSSISGLGREKLFF.

The chain has TRBV9 and TRBJ1-6; 9 nucleotides agree with TRBD1. Germline-derived CDR1 and CDR2 are SGDLS and YYNGEE. Trimming cost V 4 bases and J 7 bases; bases outside gene matches: 6. CDR3 length equals 15 residues. The CDR3 bases are TGTGCCAGCAGCACAGCAGGGACAGGGAATTCACCCCTCCACTTT. Translation: CASSTAGTGNSPLHF.

The rearrangement joins TRBV11-2 to TRBJ2-7; D not resolved. Germline assignment: CDR1 SGHAT and CDR2 FQNNGV. The CDR3 length is 14 residues. Trimming pared 4 bases from V and 1 base from J, leaving 11 bases between. CDR3 DNA sequence: TGTGCCAGCAGCTGGATGGGCACATCCTACGAGCAGTACTTC. Translating it yields CASSWMGTSYEQYF. Full variable domain (remainder filled in from reference TRBV11-2 and TRBJ2-7): EAGVAQSPRYKIIEKRQSVAFWCNPISGHATLYWYQQILGQGPKLLIQFQNNGVVDDSQLPKDRFSAERLKGVDSTLKIQPAKLEDSAVYLCASSWMGTSYEQYFGPGTRLTVT.

This chain uses TRBV5-1 with TRBJ2-1; D gene ambiguous. V lost 0 bases to trimming and J lost 0 bases, with 4 bases between them. The CDR3 spans 14 residues. Germline CDR1 and CDR2: SGHRS and YFSETQ. The DNA of the CDR3 is TGCGCCAGCAGCTTGGTAGGCTCCTACAATGAGCAGTTCTTC. Translation gives CASSLVGSYNEQFF. Combining the CDR3 with reference TRBV5-1 and TRBJ2-1 gives the whole variable domain KAGVTQTPRYLIKTRGQQVTLSCSPISGHRSVSWYQQTPGQGLQFLFEYFSETQRNKGNFPGRFSGRQFSNSRSEMNVSTLELGDSALYLCASSLVGSYNEQFFGPGTRLTVL.

The chain uses TRBV28 and TRBJ1-2; maybe TRBD1 (5 bases). The CDR3 has 12 residues. From germline, CDR1 is MDHEN and CDR2 SYDVKM. V was cut by 3 bases and J by 8 bases, with 10 bases left in between. The CDR3 DNA is TGTGCCAGCAGTTTGGACATCCTAGGCTACACCTTC. This codes for CASSLDILGYTF.

V is TRBV3-1 (or the pseudogene TRBV3-2) and J is TRBJ2-5; 7 bases align to TRBD2. Germline V gene data show CDR1 as LGHDT and CDR2 as YNNKEL (reference sequence). V lost 4 bases and J lost 5; bases outside the gene matches: 7. The CDR3 has 14 residues. The CDR3 coding sequence is TGTGCCAGCAGCCCTAGCGGAGGATGGGAGACCCAGTACTTC. This codes for CASSPSGGWETQYF.

V usage is TRBV20-1 and J usage is TRBJ1-4; D gene ambiguous. V lost 5 bases and J 4 bases, leaving 5 bases between the germline ends. Germline V CDR1 and CDR2: DFQATT, SNEGSKA (reference sequence). This CDR3 comprises 11 residues. The CDR3 DNA is TGCAGTGCTCACTATAATGAAAAACTGTTTTTT. The encoded protein is CSAHYNEKLFF.

The rearrangement links TRBV30 to TRBJ2-1, with TRBD2 matching over 8 bases. There are 14 residues in the CDR3. V lost 2 bases and J lost 9; bases outside the gene matches: 9. CDR1 and CDR2 from the germline V gene are GTSNPN and SVGIG (reference sequence). CDR3 in DNA: TGTGCCTGGAGTTGGGTAGCGGGAAGGGGTGAGCAGTTCTTC. It translates to CAWSWVAGRGEQFF. The whole variable domain, remainder taken from reference TRBV30 and TRBJ2-1, is SQTIHQWPATLVQPVGSPLSLECTVEGTSNPNLYWYRQAAGRGLQLLFYSVGIGQISSEVPQNLSASRPQDRQFILSSKKLLLSDSGFYLCAWSWVAGRGEQFFGPGTRLTVL.

The chain recombines TRBV3-1 (or the pseudogene TRBV3-2) with TRBJ1-1; TRBD1 aligns across 8 bases. There are 15 residues in the CDR3. J lost 1 base, V lost 2 bases, and 3 bases had no gene match. CDR1 is LGHDT, CDR2 YNNKEL, per germline (reference sequence). The CDR3 here is CASSQQGAPNTEAFF. The CDR3 nucleotides read TGTGCCAGCAGCCAACAGGGGGCCCCGAACACTGAAGCTTTCTTT.

The rearrangement links TRBV29-1 to TRBJ2-7; 8 bases agree with TRBD1. Germline CDR1 SQVTM, CDR2 ANQGSEA. This CDR3 is 13 amino acids long. The junction had 11 bases not matched to a gene; V was cut back by 8 bases and J by 5 bases. The CDR3 DNA is TGCAGCATATACTCAGGGGGCTACGACGAGCAGTACTTC. Its translation is CSIYSGGYDEQYF.

This chain connects TRBV5-1 to TRBJ1-2; D possibly corresponds to TRBD1 (6 bases). This CDR3 is 13 amino acids long. Trimming stripped 4 bases from V and 2 bases from J, with 9 bases between. Germline V gene data show CDR1 as SGHRS and CDR2 as YFSETQ. The chain's CDR3 is CASSAGQNYGYTF. The DNA of the CDR3 is TGCGCCAGCAGCGCGGGACAAAACTATGGCTACACCTTC.

This chain links TRBV2 with TRBJ1-6, with 7 bases matching TRBD1. V dropped 4 bases and J dropped 8; count of bases not matched to a gene: 2. Germline CDR1 and CDR2: SNHLY and FYNNEI. The CDR3 contains 13 residues. As DNA, the CDR3 is TGTGCCAGCAGTGGGCAGGGGGATTCACCCCTCCACTTT. Protein sequence: CASSGQGDSPLHF.

The chain joins TRBV6-2 or TRBV6-3 to TRBJ2-7; D call uncertain. Trimming shortened V by 0 bases and J by 5 bases, and 8 bases separated the two germline ends. Looked up from germline, CDR1 is MNHEY and CDR2 is SVGEGT. The length of the CDR3 is 13 residues. DNA for the CDR3: TGTGCCAGCAGTTACTCGTCTCTGGACGAGCAGTACTTC. Translating gives CASSYSSLDEQYF.

The rearrangement links TRBV9 to TRBJ2-5; D uncertain. V was clipped by 4 bases and J by 6 bases, with 16 bases between them. The CDR3 extends over 14 amino acids. The germline CDR1 and CDR2 sequences are SGDLS and YYNGEE. CDR3 loop: CASSPTLTPQTQYF. The CDR3 coding sequence is TGTGCCAGCAGCCCAACCCTGACTCCACAGACCCAGTACTTC.

This clone was seen a handful of times. The chain couples TRBV6-1 to TRBJ2-2; D is unclear. Germline V CDR1 and CDR2: MNHNS, SASEGT. Trimming took off 1 base at V and 7 bases at J, with 10 bases between the two ends. CDR3 length: 14 amino acids. In DNA form, the CDR3 reads TGTGCCAGCAGTGAAGATCGGGTCGTCGGGGAGCTGTTTTTT. Translation gives CASSEDRVVGELFF.

The chain uses TRBV6-2 or TRBV6-3 and TRBJ2-7; D possibly uses TRBD1 or TRBD2 (5 bases each). The CDR3 length is 16 residues. Germline CDR1 reads MNHEY; CDR2 reads SVGEGT. Trimming removed 5 bases at V and 2 bases at J, with 19 bases between. The CDR3 is CASSPGTAENTYEQYF. The CDR3 nucleotides read TGTGCCAGCAGTCCCGGGACGGCCGAAAACACCTACGAGCAGTACTTC.

In its sample, this clone was seen a few times. The chain has TRBV10-1 and TRBJ1-2; the D gene is possibly TRBD1 (5 bases). CDR1 and CDR2 from the germline V gene are WNHNN and SYGVQD (reference sequence). This CDR3 is built from 14 residues. Trimming took off 2 bases at V and 5 bases at J, with 12 bases between the two ends. CDR3 bases: TGCGCCAGCAGTGAGGGGACCTCACCGTATGGCTACACCTTC. Amino acids: CASSEGTSPYGYTF.